This TCR beta chain came from a study of T cell responses to AZD1222 COVID-19 vaccine (dated by TCRdb to about 2021). Concerning the study at large: Because spike-specific TCR depth and breadth did not differ between the two schedules, AZD1222 recipients who got a second dose at roughly 4 weeks were pooled with those who got a second dose at roughly 12 weeks. Trial participants were enrolled into age subgroups of 18-55, 56-69 and 70-plus years, which contained approximately 150, 28 and 58 TCR-sequenced participants, respectively. TCR sequencing was performed for 230 to 250 trial participants, of whom around 200 were given two doses of AZD1222 and approximately 25 were given two doses of MenACWY control vaccine. The paper's findings and limits, for the study overall: Because no day 14 peak-response samples were available, repertoires were characterized only after the peak T cell response. Participants were mostly white British and included more females than males, and it was suggested by the authors that clonal diversity may have been underestimated. Epitopes outside the regions mutated in the B.1.351 and B.1.1.7 variants were reportedly recognized by nearly half of the unique spike-specific TCRs. The whole spike protein was spanned by vaccine-associated CD4 TCRs, and dominant responses were seen in regions 160-218 and 743-854. Conclusions about previously exposed vaccinees are limited because only six or seven AZD1222 recipients were SARS-CoV-2 seropositive at baseline. Spike-specific TCR breadth and depth rose significantly after two AZD1222 doses compared with day 0 and with MenACWY recipients. In the small 56-69-year group, the increase in depth fell short of significance, most likely because of low power.

The CDR3 regions of human TCRbeta chains were analyzed by immunosequencing. Per the authors' processing: Repertoire TCRs were matched against a reference library of SARS-CoV-2-specific TCRs generated with the MIRA antigen-specificity platform. Breadth meant the fraction of unique TCRs that were SARS-CoV-2-associated, whereas depth meant the fraction of total T cells that were SARS-CoV-2-associated. Using the MIRA data, each spike-specific TCR was assigned both to the spike region to which the TCR was reactive and to a CD4 or CD8 class. Log10-transformed breadth and depth values were compared by one-way ANOVA with Sidak's multiple comparisons tests. The table comes from immuneACCESS by way of TCRdb, which keeps in-frame sequences with V and J called. Part of the clones is missing from these tables; in studies checked, under half for an unresolved V gene and the rest for unknown reasons. V and J calls and clone size follow that table, whereas D and trimming were derived from the DNA. In all, the sample holds about 130,000 clones, and 93% of those were seen once. The ten largest clones take up 3.1% of the sample.

Read against the paper, the sample's time point label means: baseline before first vaccination. Vaccinee samples were obtained from the UK trials COV001 and COV002, which included a single-blind randomized controlled phase 2/3 trial of AZD1222 (ChAdOx1 nCoV-19) in healthy adults. For TCRbeta chain sequencing, PBMC samples were collected from trial participants at day 0 and at day 28 after the second dose. Inclusive of the bounding cysteine and phenylalanine, the CDR3 is 13 residues long. Only the CDR3 portion is preserved as DNA: 39 bases, with reading frame beginning at the first base. V and J lose 1 base and 3 bases, and a span of 7 bases separates them. CDR1 and CDR2 (SGHAT, FQNNGV) derive from the germline V gene. In regard to this clone: No cognate antigen has been identified for it. One base away there is no much larger clone; base qualities are not given.

Sequencing used peripheral blood, obtained on day 0 of AZD1222 vaccination. The sequence was collected from an adult in good health. The V and J segments used are TRBV11-2 and TRBJ2-7; no D gene can be assigned with confidence. The CDR3 in this case is CASSLGAGYEQYF. The DNA reads TGTGCCAGCAGCTTAGGGGCCGGCTACGAGCAGTACTTC.